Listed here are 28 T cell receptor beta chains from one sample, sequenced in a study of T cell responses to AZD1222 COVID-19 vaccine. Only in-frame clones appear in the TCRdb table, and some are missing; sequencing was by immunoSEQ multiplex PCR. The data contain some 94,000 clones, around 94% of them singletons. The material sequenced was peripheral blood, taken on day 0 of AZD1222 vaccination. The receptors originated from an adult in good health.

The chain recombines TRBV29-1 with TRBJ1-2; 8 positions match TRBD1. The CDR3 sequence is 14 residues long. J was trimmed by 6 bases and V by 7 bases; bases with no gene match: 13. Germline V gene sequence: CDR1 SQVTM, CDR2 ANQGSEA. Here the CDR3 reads CSEYTSGTGDGYTF. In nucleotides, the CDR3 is TGCAGCGAGTACACTTCCGGGACAGGAGATGGCTACACCTTC. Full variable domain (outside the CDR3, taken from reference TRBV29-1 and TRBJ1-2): SAVISQKPSRDICQRGTSLTIQCQVDSQVTMMFWYRQQPGQSLTLIATANQGSEATYESGFVIDKFPISRPNLTFSTLTVSNMSPEDSSIYLCSEYTSGTGDGYTFGSGTRLTVV.

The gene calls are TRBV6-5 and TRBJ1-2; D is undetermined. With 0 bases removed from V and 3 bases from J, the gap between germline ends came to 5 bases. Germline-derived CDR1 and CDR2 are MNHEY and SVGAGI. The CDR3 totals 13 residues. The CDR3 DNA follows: TGTGCCAGCAGTTACTCGACCGACTATGGCTACACCTTC. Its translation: CASSYSTDYGYTF.

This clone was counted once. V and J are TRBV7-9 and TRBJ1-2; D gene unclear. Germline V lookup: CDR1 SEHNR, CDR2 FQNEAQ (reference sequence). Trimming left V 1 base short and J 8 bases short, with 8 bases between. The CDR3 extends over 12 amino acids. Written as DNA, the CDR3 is TGTGCCAGCAGCTTAGGGCACGGCGGCTACACCTTC. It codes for CASSLGHGGYTF.

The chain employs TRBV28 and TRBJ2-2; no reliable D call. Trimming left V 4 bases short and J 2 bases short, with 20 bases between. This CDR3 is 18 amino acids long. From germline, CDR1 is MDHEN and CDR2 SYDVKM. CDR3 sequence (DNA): TGTGCCAGCAGTTCCCCCGCGGCCCCCCAGAAAAACACCGGGGAGCTGTTTTTT. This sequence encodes CASSSPAAPQKNTGELFF.

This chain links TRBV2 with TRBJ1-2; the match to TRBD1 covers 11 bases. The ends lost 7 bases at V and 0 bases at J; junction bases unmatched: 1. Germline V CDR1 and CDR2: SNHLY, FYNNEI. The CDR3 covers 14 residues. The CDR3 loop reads CASKGQGANYGYTF. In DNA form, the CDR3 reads TGTGCCAGCAAGGGACAGGGGGCTAACTATGGCTACACCTTC.

The CDR3: CSTRDTSSYEQYF. CDR3 nucleotide sequence: TGCAGCACCCGGGACACGAGCTCCTACGAGCAGTACTTC. This chain uses TRBV29-1 with TRBJ2-7, with D maybe TRBD1 (6 bases). Germline V gene data show CDR1 as SQVTM and CDR2 as ANQGSEA. This CDR3 comprises 13 residues. Trimming removed 8 bases from V and 0 bases from J, with 14 bases in between.

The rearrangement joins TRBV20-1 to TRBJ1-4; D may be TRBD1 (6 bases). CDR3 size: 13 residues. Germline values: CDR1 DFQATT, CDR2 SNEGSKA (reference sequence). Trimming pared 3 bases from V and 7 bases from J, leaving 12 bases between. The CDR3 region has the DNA TGCAGTGCTAGTCCGGGGGCGGTTGAAAAACTGTTTTTT. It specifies CSASPGAVEKLFF.

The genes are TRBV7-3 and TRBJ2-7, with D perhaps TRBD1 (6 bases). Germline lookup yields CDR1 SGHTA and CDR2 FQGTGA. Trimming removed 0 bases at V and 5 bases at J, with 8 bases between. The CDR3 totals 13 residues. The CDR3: CASSLTYRDEQYF. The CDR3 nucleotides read TGTGCCAGCAGCTTAACCTACAGGGACGAGCAGTACTTC.

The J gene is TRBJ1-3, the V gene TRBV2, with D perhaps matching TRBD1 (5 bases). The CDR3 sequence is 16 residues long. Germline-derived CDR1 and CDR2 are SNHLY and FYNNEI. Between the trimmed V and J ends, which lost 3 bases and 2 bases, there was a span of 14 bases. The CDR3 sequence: CASSEGRSKAGNTIYF. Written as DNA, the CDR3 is TGTGCCAGCAGTGAGGGGCGGTCCAAGGCTGGAAACACCATATATTTT.

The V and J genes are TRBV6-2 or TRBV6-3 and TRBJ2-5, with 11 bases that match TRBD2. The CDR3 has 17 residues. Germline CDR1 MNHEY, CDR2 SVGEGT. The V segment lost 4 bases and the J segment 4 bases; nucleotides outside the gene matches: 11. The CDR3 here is CASSSGWSSGGLETQYF. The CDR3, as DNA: TGTGCCAGCAGTTCCGGGTGGTCTAGCGGGGGGCTAGAGACCCAGTACTTC.

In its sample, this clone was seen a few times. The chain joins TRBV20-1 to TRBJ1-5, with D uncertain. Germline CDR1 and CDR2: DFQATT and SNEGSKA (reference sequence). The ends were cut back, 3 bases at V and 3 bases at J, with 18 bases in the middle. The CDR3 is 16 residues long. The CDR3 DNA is TGCAGTGCTAGTAATCACGCTGGATCCGACAATCAGCCCCAGCATTTT. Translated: CSASNHAGSDNQPQHF.

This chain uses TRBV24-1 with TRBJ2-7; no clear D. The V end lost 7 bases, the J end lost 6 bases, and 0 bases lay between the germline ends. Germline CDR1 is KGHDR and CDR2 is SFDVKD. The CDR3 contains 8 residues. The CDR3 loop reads CATSEQYF. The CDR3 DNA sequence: TGTGCCACCAGCGAGCAGTACTTC.

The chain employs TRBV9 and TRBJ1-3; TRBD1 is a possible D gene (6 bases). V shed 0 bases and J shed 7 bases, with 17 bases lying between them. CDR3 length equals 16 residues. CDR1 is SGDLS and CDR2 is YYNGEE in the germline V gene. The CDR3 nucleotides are TGTGCCAGCAGCGTAGCTACGGGGGCTCCTGCGAACACCATATATTTT. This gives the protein CASSVATGAPANTIYF.

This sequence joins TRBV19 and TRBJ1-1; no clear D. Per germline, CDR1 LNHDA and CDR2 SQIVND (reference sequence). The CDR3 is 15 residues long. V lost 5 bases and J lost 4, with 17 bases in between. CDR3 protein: CASSHGRNYFTEAFF. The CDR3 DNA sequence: TGTGCCAGTAGTCATGGACGGAACTACTTCACTGAAGCTTTCTTT.

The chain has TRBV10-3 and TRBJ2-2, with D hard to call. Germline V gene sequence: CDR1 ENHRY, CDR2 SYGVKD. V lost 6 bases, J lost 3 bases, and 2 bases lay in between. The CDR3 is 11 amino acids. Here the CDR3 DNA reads TGTGCCATCAGGGACACCGGGGAGCTGTTTTTT. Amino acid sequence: CAIRDTGELFF.

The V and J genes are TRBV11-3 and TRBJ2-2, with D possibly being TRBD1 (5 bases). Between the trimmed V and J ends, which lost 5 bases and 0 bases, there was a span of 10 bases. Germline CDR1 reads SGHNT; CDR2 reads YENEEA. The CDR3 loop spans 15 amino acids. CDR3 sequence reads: CASSQGVANTGELFF. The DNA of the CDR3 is TGTGCCAGCAGCCAAGGGGTAGCGAACACCGGGGAGCTGTTTTTT. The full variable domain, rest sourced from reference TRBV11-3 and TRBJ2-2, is EAGVVQSPRYKIIEKKQPVAFWCNPISGHNTLYWYLQNLGQGPELLIRYENEEAVDDSQLPKDRFSAERLKGVDSTLKIQPAELGDSAVYLCASSQGVANTGELFFGEGSRLTVL.

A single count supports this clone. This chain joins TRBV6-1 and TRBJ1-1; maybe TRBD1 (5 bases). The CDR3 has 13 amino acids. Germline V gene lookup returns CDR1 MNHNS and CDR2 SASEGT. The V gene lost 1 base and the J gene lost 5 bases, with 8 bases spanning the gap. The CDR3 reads CASSEGGGTEAFF. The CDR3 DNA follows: TGTGCCAGCAGTGAAGGCGGGGGGACTGAAGCTTTCTTT.

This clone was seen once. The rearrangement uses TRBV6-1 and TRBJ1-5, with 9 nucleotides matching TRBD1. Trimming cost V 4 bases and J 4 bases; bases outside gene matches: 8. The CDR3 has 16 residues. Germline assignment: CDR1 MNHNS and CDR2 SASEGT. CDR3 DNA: TGTGCCAGCAGTGGCCCGGGACAGGGTGGTAATCAGCCCCAGCATTTT. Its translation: CASSGPGQGGNQPQHF.

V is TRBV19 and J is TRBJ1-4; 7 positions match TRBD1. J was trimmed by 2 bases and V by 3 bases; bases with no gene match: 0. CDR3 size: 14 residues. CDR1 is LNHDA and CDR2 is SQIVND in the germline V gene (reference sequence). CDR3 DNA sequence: TGTGCCAGTAGTATGACAGGGACTAATGAAAAACTGTTTTTT. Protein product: CASSMTGTNEKLFF.

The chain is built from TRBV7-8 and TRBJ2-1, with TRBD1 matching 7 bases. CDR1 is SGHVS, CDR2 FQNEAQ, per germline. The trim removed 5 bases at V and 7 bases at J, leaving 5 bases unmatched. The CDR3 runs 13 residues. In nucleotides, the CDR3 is TGTGCCAGCAGCCCGGGACAGTTGAATGAGCAGTTCTTC. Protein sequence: CASSPGQLNEQFF.

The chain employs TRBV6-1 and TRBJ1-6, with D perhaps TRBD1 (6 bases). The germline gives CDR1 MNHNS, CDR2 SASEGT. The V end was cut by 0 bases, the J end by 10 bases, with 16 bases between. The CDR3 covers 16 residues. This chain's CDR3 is CASSEAEQRGGSPLHF. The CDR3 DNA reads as TGTGCCAGCAGTGAAGCTGAGCAGAGGGGGGGATCACCCCTCCACTTT.

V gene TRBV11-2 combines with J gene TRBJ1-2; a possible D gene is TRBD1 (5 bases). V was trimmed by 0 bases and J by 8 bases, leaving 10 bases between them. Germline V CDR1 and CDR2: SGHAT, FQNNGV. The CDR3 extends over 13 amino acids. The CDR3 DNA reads TGTGCCAGCAGCTTAGAACGACAGCACGGCTACACCTTC. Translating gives CASSLERQHGYTF.

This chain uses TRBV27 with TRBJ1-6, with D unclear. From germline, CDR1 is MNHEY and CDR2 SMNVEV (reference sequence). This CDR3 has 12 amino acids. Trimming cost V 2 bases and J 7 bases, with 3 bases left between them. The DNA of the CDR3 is TGTGCCAGCAGTTTAGGAAATTCACCCCTCCACTTT. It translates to CASSLGNSPLHF.

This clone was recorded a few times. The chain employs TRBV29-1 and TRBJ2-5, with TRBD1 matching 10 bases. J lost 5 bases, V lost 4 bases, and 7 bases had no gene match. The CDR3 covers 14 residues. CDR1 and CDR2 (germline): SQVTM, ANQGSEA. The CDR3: CSVGTGGQEETQYF. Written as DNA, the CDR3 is TGCAGCGTTGGGACAGGGGGTCAGGAGGAGACCCAGTACTTC.

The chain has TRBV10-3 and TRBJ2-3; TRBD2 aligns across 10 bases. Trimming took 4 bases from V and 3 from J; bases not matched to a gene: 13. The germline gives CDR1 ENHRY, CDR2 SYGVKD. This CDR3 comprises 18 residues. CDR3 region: CAISVSLAGAAKTDTQYF. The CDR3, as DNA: TGTGCCATCAGTGTTTCTCTAGCGGGGGCCGCCAAGACAGATACGCAGTATTTT.

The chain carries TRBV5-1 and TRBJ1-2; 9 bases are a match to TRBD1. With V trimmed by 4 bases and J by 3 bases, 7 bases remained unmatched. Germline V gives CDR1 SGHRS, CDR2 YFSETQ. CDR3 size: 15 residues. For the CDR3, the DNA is TGCGCCAGCAGCCCGGACAGGGGAAGAGACTATGGCTACACCTTC. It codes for CASSPDRGRDYGYTF.

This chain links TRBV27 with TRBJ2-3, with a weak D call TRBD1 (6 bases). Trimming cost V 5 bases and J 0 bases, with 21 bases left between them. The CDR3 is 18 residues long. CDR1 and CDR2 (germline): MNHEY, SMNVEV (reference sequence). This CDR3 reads CASSARVGRDTSTDTQYF. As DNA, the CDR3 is TGTGCCAGCAGTGCCCGGGTGGGCAGGGACACTAGCACAGATACGCAGTATTTT.

CDR3 protein: CASSFSGGTDTQYF. CDR3 nucleotides: TGTGCCAGCAGCTTTTCAGGGGGCACAGATACGCAGTATTTT. This chain joins TRBV11-3 and TRBJ2-3; perhaps TRBD1 as D (6 bases). The V end lost 3 bases, the J end lost 1 base, and 8 bases lay between the germline ends. The CDR3 runs to 14 residues. CDR1 SGHNT and CDR2 YENEEA come from the germline V gene.